One and the same sample provided the 12 T cell receptor beta chains below, sequenced in a study of preoperative IRX-2 immunotherapy in early breast cancer. The table came from immunoSEQ multiplex PCR; TCRdb's copy has only in-frame clones and leaves some out. The sample holds 90,000 to 100,000 clones, 70% to 90% seen once. Noted treatment: preoperative locoregional IRX-2 cytokine immunotherapy. Specimen: tumor tissue, collected after IRX-2 immunotherapy. The receptors derive from a human donor with breast cancer.

This clone came up a few times. The chain couples TRBV7-1 to TRBJ1-2; TRBD1 might be the D (6 bases). TRBV7-1 is treated as an ORF (open reading frame) with a function not yet certain. CDR3 length: 15 residues. Trimming shortened V by 4 bases and J by 5 bases, and 17 bases separated the two germline ends. CDR3 sequence: CASSLVQGPPYGYTF. The DNA of the CDR3 is TGTGCCAGCAGCTTGGTGCAGGGGCCTCCATATGGCTACACCTTC.

The chain uses TRBV6-8 and TRBJ2-7; TRBD2 agrees at 11 bases. Germline trimming cut 10 bases from V and 2 bases from J; bases unmatched to any gene: 10. CDR1 MNHGY and CDR2 SAAAGT come from the germline V gene. There are 15 residues in the CDR3. In DNA, the CDR3 is TGTGCCATCAGCGCCGCGACTAGCGGGACCTACGAGCAGTACTTC. Amino acid sequence: CAISAATSGTYEQYF.

The V gene is TRBV28, the J gene TRBJ1-1; the D is unclear. V lost 8 bases and J lost 1, with 11 bases in between. CDR3 length: 13 amino acids. The germline V gene has CDR1 MDHEN and CDR2 SYDVKM. The DNA for the CDR3 is TGTGCCAGCTACGATAGAGGGAACACTGAAGCTTTCTTT. This translates into CASYDRGNTEAFF.

This chain uses TRBV5-1 with TRBJ1-4; TRBD1 matches 7 bases. CDR3 length: 15 amino acids. Trimming took 4 bases from V and 8 from J; bases not matched to a gene: 11. CDR1 is SGHRS, CDR2 YFSETQ, per germline. The CDR3, as DNA: TGCGCCAGCAGCAGTATCGCAGGGGGTCGAGAAAAACTGTTTTTT. This encodes CASSSIAGGREKLFF. The whole variable domain, remainder taken from reference TRBV5-1 and TRBJ1-4, is KAGVTQTPRYLIKTRGQQVTLSCSPISGHRSVSWYQQTPGQGLQFLFEYFSETQRNKGNFPGRFSGRQFSNSRSEMNVSTLELGDSALYLCASSSIAGGREKLFFGSGTQLSVL.

The chain couples TRBV10-2 to TRBJ2-1; tentatively, D is TRBD1 (6 bases). From germline, CDR1 is WSHSY and CDR2 SAAADI. CDR3 length equals 14 residues. V lost 4 bases and J 5 bases, leaving 12 bases between the germline ends. CDR3 DNA sequence: TGCGCCAGCAGTGTGGACAGCCGACACAATGAGCAGTTCTTC. This gives the protein CASSVDSRHNEQFF.

V and J are TRBV1 and TRBJ1-1; the table's D call of TRBD1 was not tested on the DNA. TRBV1 is a known pseudogene. CDR3 length: 18 amino acids. The CDR3 protein is CASSHPLRGQGVNTEAFF. The CDR3 bases are TGCGCCAGCAGCCATCCCCTTCGGGGACAGGGGGTGAACACTGAAGCTTTCTTT.

The chain couples TRBV28 to TRBJ2-3; 7 positions agree with TRBD2. The CDR3 totals 17 residues. The germline V gene has CDR1 MDHEN and CDR2 SYDVKM. The V segment lost 4 bases and the J segment 0 bases; nucleotides outside the gene matches: 10. CDR3 DNA: TGTGCCAGCAGTTACGCCGGGACTATAACTAGCACAGATACGCAGTATTTT. Its translation: CASSYAGTITSTDTQYF.

This chain uses TRBV30 with TRBJ2-7, with D possibly TRBD1 on 5 matching bases. The V end lost 0 bases, the J end lost 5 bases, and 11 bases lay between the germline ends. The CDR3 is made up of 13 amino acids. Germline V gene sequence: CDR1 GTSNPN, CDR2 SVGIG (reference sequence). CDR3 nucleotide sequence: TGTGCCTGGAGTGTAACAGGCCTGGACGAGCAGTACTTC. Translating gives CAWSVTGLDEQYF.

The chain links TRBV19 to TRBJ2-1; the D is unclear. V shed 0 bases and J shed 5 bases, with 11 bases lying between them. Germline CDR1 is LNHDA and CDR2 is SQIVND (reference sequence). The CDR3 runs 15 residues. CDR3 nucleotides: TGTGCCAGTAGTATAGACGCACTATCCAACAATGAGCAGTTCTTC. Protein sequence: CASSIDALSNNEQFF.

The chain carries TRBV30 and TRBJ1-4; no definite D call. The V end lost 1 base, the J end lost 3 bases, and 6 bases lay between the germline ends. CDR1 is GTSNPN, CDR2 SVGIG, per germline (reference sequence). The CDR3 sequence is 13 residues long. The CDR3 is CAWSEIANEKLFF. The CDR3 bases are TGTGCCTGGAGTGAGATAGCTAATGAAAAACTGTTTTTT.

The chain employs TRBV6-8 and TRBJ2-3, with a weak D call TRBD1 (5 bases). The ends were cut back, 7 bases at V and 6 bases at J, with 14 bases in the middle. CDR1 MNHGY and CDR2 SAAAGT come from the germline V gene. This CDR3 is 13 amino acids long. Here the CDR3 reads CASIRSRADTQYF. The DNA of the CDR3 is TGTGCCAGCATAAGGTCCAGGGCCGATACGCAGTATTTT.

The gene calls are TRBV5-1 and TRBJ2-2; 7 nucleotides agree with TRBD2. The CDR3 length is 15 residues. Germline V gene data show CDR1 as SGHRS and CDR2 as YFSETQ. V shed 2 bases, J shed 4 bases, and the junction held 5 bases outside the gene matches. The CDR3 coding sequence is TGCGCCAGCAGCTTAACTAGCGTAAGCACCGGGGAGCTGTTTTTT. This encodes CASSLTSVSTGELFF.